The present entry profiles one TCR beta chain with its context. Its recognized antigen is unknown. Within one base of it there is no much larger clone, and no base qualities were kept. At the junction V is shortened by 5 bases and J by 5 bases, with 18 bases in between. From the germline V gene (reference sequence), CDR1 is MNHEY and CDR2 is SMNVEV. The CDR3 runs 15 residues from the cysteine to the phenylalanine. CDR3 DNA is the only sequence kept; it has 45 bases, read in frame from the first base. These data belong to a study of blood T cell repertoires in COVID-19 (TCRdb year 2020). About the full investigation: Collaborator samples came from the United States, Italy and Spain and covered acute and convalescent phases of COVID-19. Samples came from the ongoing ImmuneRACE study (first 160 participants) plus 1,254 subjects from 6 global collaborators. Nearly every sample came with metadata listing a de-identified subject ID, COVID-19 status, age in years and sex. The dataset comprised deeply sampled blood TCRbeta repertoires from subjects exposed to, actively infected with, or recovered from COVID-19. The material from the prospective study consisted of cDNA or gDNA derived from T cells, B-cell-depleted T cells, or PBMCs. The repertoires were made available in a free public database intended to serve as a resource for research on the immune response to SARS-CoV-2. Where available, HLA class I and class II types were obtained from metadata supplied by the sample provider rather than from assay-based typing.

TCRbeta CDR3 regions were amplified from genomic DNA using the immunoSEQ Assay, a bias-controlled multiplex PCR. As for the authors' bioinformatics: The number of nucleated cells in each sample was estimated by amplification of reference gene primers within the assay. To quantify the absolute abundance of each unique TCRbeta CDR3 rearrangement, sequence reads were collapsed and filtered. Productive Simpson clonality was computed per sample as the square root of Simpson's diversity index over productive rearrangements. Held by TCRdb, this immuneACCESS table contains in-frame sequences only and omits some clones. Under half of the omission traces to an unresolved V gene where checked; the cause of the rest is unknown. V, J and clone size are those of that table, while D and trimming were read from the DNA. This sample gives 350,000 or so clones in total; about nine tenths of them show up just once. Clones ranked in the top ten supply approximately 1% of the sample.

Study-level results and caveats: The amount of clinical and demographic metadata varied by source and participant and was provided uncurated.

Participants in the prospective study were aged roughly 18 to 100 years, lived in approximately 26 United States geographic areas, and enrolled through a virtual design. To assign participants to cohorts, the prospective study relied on clinical history that participants themselves reported in a screening survey and a study questionnaire. Exposed participants had been in contact with someone with a PCR-confirmed or clinician-diagnosed COVID-19 case within 2 weeks of study entry. In the prospective study, whole blood, serum and a nasopharyngeal or oropharyngeal swab were collected from each participant by mobile phlebotomists. Prospective study participants could optionally give additional blood draws and questionnaires over a 2-month period. Before DNA extraction, prospective study blood samples were shipped either frozen or at room temperature.

The source is a woman in her thirties who had been exposed to COVID-19. The chain links TRBV27 with TRBJ1-2; the D gene is perhaps TRBD1, from 6 matching bases. The sample taken for sequencing was PBMCs or T cells enriched from blood (not recorded which). The DNA reads as follows: TGTGCCAGCAGTCAAACCGGCGGGGGCGGGTATGGCTACACCTTC. Its coded protein is CASSQTGGGGYGYTF.